This T cell receptor beta chain came from a study of vaccination effects on CD4 cells after COVID-19. Whole-study results and caveats: Cross-reactivity with common cold coronaviruses was shown by only 1 of 255 vaccine-induced clones in healthy vaccinees.

The assay was immunoSEQ multiplex PCR, and TCRdb's table has in-frame clones only and misses some. The repertoire holds about 54,000 clones, with over 75% as singletons. The V and J ends lost 3 bases and 4 bases respectively, with 18 bases between them. This CDR3 region has 16 residues. CDR1 is WSHSY and CDR2 is SAAADI in the germline V gene. ViraFEST assay sequencing came after antigen-specific CD4+ T cells were expanded with viral peptide pools. Cultured cells yielded isolated CD4+ T cells after 10 days. The researchers cultured roughly 2.2 million PBMC per well with 9.5 to 10 IU/ml IL-2 and 8.5 to 10 ug/ml peptides. In the cultures, half the medium was exchanged for IL-2 medium on days 3 and 7. As to this clone: The target antigen is unknown.

V and J are TRBV10-2 and TRBJ2-5; D is ambiguous. This specimen was CD4+ T cells from PBMCs cultured with HCoV-229E spike peptides, taken before COVID-19 vaccination. The source of this sequence is a human donor who received a COVID-19 vaccine. The CDR3 nucleotides read TGCGCCAGCAGTGATTCTGGGCACGACGGTGGAGAGACCCAGTACTTC. As protein: CASSDSGHDGGETQYF.